What follows is one TCR beta chain and its context. Antigen: not known. This record belongs to a study of T cell repertoires in cytomegalovirus infection. Notes on the study in general: In two of eight donors, the top clonotype was HLA-C-restricted CMV-specific.

TCRdb called the reads again in MiXCR, with one record for every CDR3 protein. The sample includes fewer than 700,000 distinct CDR3 sequences, approximately 24% seen only once; the top ten take roughly 8%. The length of the CDR3 is 14 residues. V lost 4 bases and J lost 2; bases outside the gene matches: 5. The germline V gene encodes CDR1 DFQATT and CDR2 SNEGSKA (reference sequence). The chain combines TRBV20-1 with TRBJ2-1; TRBD1 agrees at 7 bases. The clonotype comes from a human donor in good health (CMV status not recorded). Some clones in this sample may be carry-over from other donors' samples. The material sequenced was CD8+ T cells from PBMCs. The CDR3 DNA reads as TGCAGTGCTATTAGGGGGCTAGCCTACAATGAGCAGTTCTTC. Its translation is CSAIRGLAYNEQFF.